Given below is one TCR beta chain in context. This entry belongs to a study of T cell responses to AZD1222 COVID-19 vaccine. Generated by immunoSEQ multiplex PCR, the TCRdb table keeps only in-frame clones and is missing some. The table has 85,000 to 90,000 clones, about 92% seen once. The CDR3 is made up of 14 amino acids. Per the germline V gene, CDR1 is SGHRS and CDR2 is YFSETQ. J gave up 4 bases and V 4 bases, and 5 bases lay outside the gene matches. The V and J genes are TRBV5-1 and TRBJ2-1, with 7 nucleotides matching TRBD2. Sample: peripheral blood, taken 28 days after the second AZD1222 dose. The source of this sequence is an adult who received the AZD1222 COVID-19 vaccine. CDR3 loop: CASSGGDPYNEQFF. The CDR3 nucleotides are TGCGCCAGCAGCGGGGGGGATCCTTACAATGAGCAGTTCTTC.